Included here is one TCR beta chain sequence, with context. This entry belongs to a study of T cell changes during pregnancy in multiple sclerosis. Produced via immunoSEQ multiplex PCR; TCRdb's table is partial and in-frame only. The table has about 71,000 clones, just over 90% seen once; the top ten hold approximately 1.1%. J lost 6 bases, V lost 5 bases, and 7 bases had no gene match. Germline assignment: CDR1 LNHDA and CDR2 SQIVND (reference sequence). The CDR3 totals 14 residues. The chain recombines TRBV19 with TRBJ1-1, with 9 bases identical to TRBD1. Source: peripheral blood, taken in the third trimester of pregnancy. The sequence was obtained from a female donor with multiple sclerosis, enrolled in a pregnancy study. The CDR3 region is CASSVTGGRSEAFF. Here the CDR3 DNA reads TGTGCCAGTAGTGTGACAGGGGGAAGGTCTGAAGCTTTCTTT.